A selection of T cell receptor beta chains follows, all from one sample in a study of cytomegalovirus exposure and HLA in healthy donors. Some clones are missing from TCRdb's copy, which holds only in-frame ones; the method was immunoSEQ multiplex PCR. The sample carries 130,000 to 150,000 clones, around 80% recorded once. Specimen: PBMCs. The receptor source for this set is a male donor in good health and CMV-seropositive. Each CDR3 is given with its conserved first and last residue. A D gene is named only where the DNA matches it firmly. Size tells how often a clone was seen (once, few, many) or the class of an expanded clone, and some rows leave it out.

length,J,D,size,V,CDR3,DNA
11,TRBJ2-7,.,few,TRBV7-8,CASSGLYEQYF,TGTGCCAGCAGCGGACTCTACGAGCAGTACTTC
14,TRBJ2-5,TRBD2,.,TRBV7-2,CASTPAGDQEAQYF,TGTGCCAGCACTCCAGCGGGAGACCAAGAGGCCCAGTACTTC
15,TRBJ2-5,TRBD2,.,TRBV11-2,CASSLTSGRSETQYF,TGTGCCAGCAGCTTGACTAGCGGGAGGTCGGAGACCCAGTACTTC
16,TRBJ2-5,.,.,TRBV11-2,CASSSLLQGLQETQYF,TGTGCCAGCAGTTCACTACTCCAGGGGTTACAAGAGACCCAGTACTTC
14,TRBJ1-2,TRBD1,few,TRBV2,CASSEATGVGGYTF,TGTGCCAGCAGTGAAGCGACAGGGGTTGGTGGCTACACCTTC
14,TRBJ1-2,TRBD1,once,TRBV5-6,CASSRGQPYNGYTF,TGTGCCAGCAGTCGGGGACAGCCGTACAATGGCTACACCTTC
13,TRBJ1-2,TRBD1,.,TRBV5-1,CASSLAQGGGYTF,TGCGCCAGCAGCTTGGCCCAGGGGGGCGGCTACACCTTC
13,TRBJ2-2,.,.,TRBV7-6,CASSNSRSGELFF,TGTGCCAGCAGCAATAGCAGATCCGGGGAGCTGTTTTTT
14,TRBJ2-2,.,.,TRBV14,CASSQFPAGVKLFF,TGTGCCAGCAGCCAATTTCCGGCAGGGGTGAAGCTGTTTTTT
16,TRBJ2-3,TRBD2,once,TRBV2,CASSEGGSGSLNTQYF,TGTGCCAGCAGCGAAGGTGGTAGCGGGAGCTTAAATACGCAGTATTTT
17,TRBJ2-1,.,.,TRBV5-6,CASSLAGGPSSYNEQFF,TGTGCCAGCAGCTTGGCGGGGGGCCCCAGCTCCTACAATGAGCAGTTCTTC
16,TRBJ2-3,TRBD2,.,TRBV9,CASSAGTSGNADTQYF,TGTGCCAGCAGTGCCGGGACTAGCGGGAACGCAGATACGCAGTATTTT
17,TRBJ1-3,.,.,TRBV28,CASSSLDSLRYGNTIYF,TGTGCCAGCAGTTCCTTAGACAGCTTAAGATATGGAAACACCATATATTTT
16,TRBJ2-2,.,.,TRBV18,CASSPREGAATGELFF,TGTGCCAGCTCACCACGTGAAGGGGCAGCCACCGGGGAGCTGTTTTTT
13,TRBJ1-2,TRBD1,.,TRBV7-9,CASSLGGQYGYTF,TGTGCCAGCAGCTTAGGGGGACAGTATGGCTACACCTTC
15,TRBJ1-4,TRBD1,once,TRBV6-4,CASSAADRGLLRVFF,TGTGCCAGCAGTGCCGCGGACAGGGGGCTCCTCCGGGTGTTTTTT
14,TRBJ2-5,TRBD2,.,TRBV6-1,CASISGLAGETQYF,TGTGCCAGCATCAGCGGACTAGCGGGGGAGACCCAGTACTTC
13,TRBJ2-5,.,.,TRBV5-1,CASSLGGQETQYF,TGCGCCAGCAGCTTGGGAGGCCAAGAGACCCAGTACTTC
12,TRBJ1-2,.,once,TRBV10-3,CATSDSRYGYTF,TGTGCCACCTCGGACAGCCGCTATGGCTACACCTTC
15,TRBJ2-7,TRBD1,medium-sized,TRBV25-1,CASSGSGQGAHEQYF,TGTGCCAGCAGTGGATCGGGACAGGGGGCCCACGAGCAGTACTTC
11,TRBJ2-7,.,.,TRBV5-4,CASSSGTEQYF,TGTGCCAGCAGTAGCGGAACCGAGCAGTACTTC
13,TRBJ1-5,TRBD1,.,TRBV30,CACRQGPDQPQHF,TGTGCCTGTAGACAGGGGCCAGATCAGCCCCAGCATTTT
16,TRBJ2-5,.,.,TRBV7-9,CASSPRGAQYQETQYF,TGTGCCAGCAGCCCTCGGGGGGCTCAGTACCAAGAGACCCAGTACTTC
15,TRBJ1-1,.,.,TRBV5-1,CASSLEYRRNTEAFF,TGCGCCAGCAGCTTGGAGTACAGGAGGAACACTGAAGCTTTCTTT
15,TRBJ1-2,.,.,TRBV5-1,CASSLADRTAYGYTF,TGCGCCAGCAGCTTGGCGGACAGAACCGCCTATGGCTACACCTTC
13,TRBJ1-2,TRBD1,.,TRBV30,CAWSVTGGYGYTF,TGTGCCTGGAGTGTAACAGGGGGGTATGGCTACACCTTC
13,TRBJ2-1,.,.,TRBV4-3,CASSSSVDNEQFF,TGCGCCAGCAGCTCGAGCGTAGACAATGAGCAGTTCTTC
17,TRBJ2-1,TRBD2,.,TRBV29-1,CSVGPSGGPSSYNEQFF,TGCAGCGTTGGCCCTAGCGGGGGGCCCAGCTCCTACAATGAGCAGTTCTTC
13,TRBJ1-2,TRBD1,.,TRBV13,CASSSRGLEGYTF,TGTGCCAGCAGCTCCAGGGGGCTTGAGGGCTACACCTTC
11,TRBJ2-7,.,few,TRBV6-5,CASSYSFEQYF,TGTGCCAGCAGTTATAGTTTCGAGCAGTACTTC
18,TRBJ2-7,.,.,TRBV27,CASSLKSGSWVNFYEQYF,TGTGCCAGCAGTTTAAAATCAGGGTCGTGGGTAAATTTCTACGAGCAGTACTTC
13,TRBJ2-7,.,few,TRBV27,CASSTQDSYEQYF,TGTGCCAGCAGCACACAGGACTCCTACGAGCAGTACTTC
19,TRBJ2-5,TRBD2,few,TRBV5-6,CASSLRLAGTPASGETQYF,TGTGCCAGCAGCTTGAGGCTAGCGGGGACGCCAGCTTCCGGTGAGACCCAGTACTTC
14,TRBJ2-1,TRBD1,.,TRBV9,CASSVRGQGDEQFF,TGTGCCAGCAGCGTACGAGGACAGGGCGATGAGCAGTTCTTC
17,TRBJ2-1,TRBD2,.,TRBV27,CASSRLAGGLLANEQFF,TGTGCCAGCAGTAGACTAGCGGGGGGGCTTCTCGCCAATGAGCAGTTCTTC
12,TRBJ1-2,.,few,TRBV2,CASSGQSYGYTF,TGTGCCAGCAGTGGACAGTCCTATGGCTACACCTTC
15,TRBJ2-1,TRBD2,.,TRBV7-7,CASSLNERGQNEQFF,TGTGCTAGCAGCTTAAACGAGCGGGGTCAAAATGAGCAGTTCTTC
18,TRBJ1-6,TRBD1,few,TRBV10-3,CAISSGTGGYSYNSPLHF,TGTGCCATCAGTTCCGGGACAGGGGGCTACTCCTATAATTCACCCCTCCACTTT
15,TRBJ2-7,TRBD1,.,TRBV19,CASSPTGGQLYEQYF,TGTGCCAGTAGTCCCACTGGGGGACAGCTCTACGAGCAGTACTTC
14,TRBJ2-1,TRBD2,.,TRBV9,CASSVGTSRNEQFF,TGTGCCAGCAGCGTCGGGACTAGTCGGAATGAGCAGTTCTTC
14,TRBJ1-2,TRBD1,.,TRBV27,CASSLSGQGRGYTF,TGTGCCAGCAGTTTATCCGGACAGGGGCGTGGCTACACCTTC
13,TRBJ2-7,.,.,TRBV18,CASSSAGSYEQYF,TGTGCCAGCTCATCAGCCGGGAGCTACGAGCAGTACTTC
18,TRBJ2-5,TRBD1,.,TRBV25-1,CASSESEWGTGGKETQYF,TGTGCCAGCAGTGAATCAGAGTGGGGGACAGGCGGGAAGGAGACCCAGTACTTC
15,TRBJ2-7,TRBD2,.,TRBV7-2,CASSPASGRADEQYF,TGTGCCAGCAGCCCTGCTAGCGGGAGGGCAGACGAGCAGTACTTC
19,TRBJ2-1,.,few,TRBV12-5,CASGSPDRRVTTSYNEQFF,TGTGCTAGTGGTTCCCCAGACCGCAGGGTTACGACCTCCTACAATGAGCAGTTCTTC
14,TRBJ1-1,.,.,TRBV10-1,CASRLASLAGRAFF,TGCGCCAGCAGATTAGCCTCGCTGGCAGGGCGAGCTTTCTTT
14,TRBJ2-7,.,.,TRBV6-8,CASSQDCISYEQYF,TGTGCCAGCAGTCAGGACTGCATCTCCTACGAGCAGTACTTC
16,TRBJ2-3,TRBD2,.,TRBV7-9,CASSPSRLAGTDTQYF,TGTGCCAGCAGTCCCTCAAGACTAGCGGGGACAGATACGCAGTATTTT
15,TRBJ2-7,.,.,TRBV4-3,CASSQEESAAYEQYF,TGCGCCAGCAGCCAAGAGGAGTCAGCCGCCTACGAGCAGTACTTC
13,TRBJ1-2,.,.,TRBV7-9,CASSTTESHGYTF,TGTGCCAGCAGCACAACAGAGTCCCATGGCTACACCTTC